The rows below give T cell receptor beta chains drawn from one sample of a study of blood T cells in healthy people across ages. TCRdb reprocessed the 5' RACE reads with MiXCR, giving one entry per CDR3 protein. This table has a few hundred thousand distinct CDR3 sequences, 25% to 30% appearing once. The sequencing input was blood. These TCRs come from a woman aged 65 to 85 in good health. The CDR3 runs from the conserved cysteine through the conserved F or W. A D gene is named only where the DNA matches it firmly. Some rows mark clone size as missing; the rest say once, few, many or name a class of expanded clone.

v_call	d_call	clone_size	j_call	cdr3_nt	cdr3_aa
TRBV29-1	NA	NA	TRBJ2-1	TGCAGCGTGGTATGGATACTTACTAAACCCTCGAACAATGAGCAGTTCTTC	CSVVWILTKPSNNEQFF
TRBV12-3/TRBV12-4	NA	NA	TRBJ1-2	TGTGCCAGCAGTCCGAGACTAGGTTATGGCTACACCTTC	CASSPRLGYGYTF
TRBV10-3	NA	few	TRBJ2-7	TGTGCCATCACCCGAGGAGGGAACTACGAGCAGTACTTC	CAITRGGNYEQYF
TRBV5-1	NA	NA	TRBJ2-5	TGCGCCAGCAGACAGAATTCGGGACTCAAAGAGACCCAGTACTTC	CASRQNSGLKETQYF
TRBV7-3	NA	NA	TRBJ2-2	TGTGCCAGCAGACCCGGGACTTTTAACACCGGGGAGCTGTTTTTT	CASRPGTFNTGELFF
TRBV20-1	TRBD1	NA	TRBJ2-7	TGCAGTGCTAAGTTACAGGGGGGCTCCTACGAGCAGTACTTC	CSAKLQGGSYEQYF
TRBV5-1	NA	NA	TRBJ2-5	TGCGCCAGCAGCCTTGCGCAGATCCAAGAGACCCAGTACTTC	CASSLAQIQETQYF
TRBV6-2/TRBV6-3	NA	many	TRBJ2-5	TGTGCCAGCAGACAACACAGGACCCAGTACTTC	CASRQHRTQYF
TRBV27	TRBD2	NA	TRBJ2-5	TGTGCCAGCAGTAGACAGATAGCGGGACCTAGGGAGACCCAGTACTTC	CASSRQIAGPRETQYF
TRBV12-3/TRBV12-4	TRBD1	NA	TRBJ1-2	TGTGCCAGCAGTTTAACAGGGGGTGTCTATGGCTACACCTTC	CASSLTGGVYGYTF
TRBV24-1	NA	few	TRBJ2-5	TGTGCCACCAGTGATCCCTCGACAGTTGAAGAGACCCAGTACTTC	CATSDPSTVEETQYF
TRBV12-3/TRBV12-4	NA	NA	TRBJ1-5	TGTGCCATTGCGCATGGTGGGAACAATCAGCCCCAGCATTTT	CAIAHGGNNQPQHF
TRBV4-1	NA	few	TRBJ2-3	TGCGCCAGCAGCCCACCGGGCCGCCTCACAGATACGCAGTATTTT	CASSPPGRLTDTQYF
TRBV24-1	NA	NA	TRBJ2-2	TGTGCCACCAGTAGAAGCACCGGGGAGCTGTTTTTT	CATSRSTGELFF
TRBV15	NA	many	TRBJ2-7	TGTGCCACCAGCAGCTCCATTTTAGCCGTCGAGCAGTACTTC	CATSSSILAVEQYF
TRBV28	NA	many	TRBJ2-1	TGTGCCAGCAGTGTACCGGGACCTCCGACCTACAATGAGCAGTTCTTC	CASSVPGPPTYNEQFF
TRBV5-1	NA	NA	TRBJ1-4	TGCGCCAGCAGCCTAGTGTTCGGGACCGACTTTGAAAAACTGTTTTTT	CASSLVFGTDFEKLFF
TRBV18	NA	few	TRBJ2-3	TGTGCCAGCTCCCTGGGGAAGATGGGCACAGATACGCAGTATTTT	CASSLGKMGTDTQYF
TRBV5-1	NA	few	TRBJ1-2	TGCGCCAGCAGCTTGAAGACGTCGGGATCCCCTGGCTACACCTTC	CASSLKTSGSPGYTF
TRBV28	TRBD2	few	TRBJ2-7	TGTGCCAGCAGTTTGTCCGGGAGGGCCTACGAGCAGTACTTC	CASSLSGRAYEQYF
TRBV27	NA	once	TRBJ2-7	TGTGCCAGCAACTCCCGGGGGCAGGTAGCGGCGAGCTCCTACGAGCAGTACTTC	CASNSRGQVAASSYEQYF
TRBV29-1	NA	few	TRBJ2-3	TGCAGCGTTGGTGGACGGGGAGGCACAGATACGCAGTATTTT	CSVGGRGGTDTQYF
TRBV20-1	NA	NA	TRBJ2-1	TGCAGTGCTAGAGATTCGCTAGGGCAGTCCAATGAGCAGTTCTTC	CSARDSLGQSNEQFF
TRBV12-3/TRBV12-4	NA	NA	TRBJ1-1	TGTGCCAGCACCCAGACTGCCGGTGTGACTGAAGCTTTCTTT	CASTQTAGVTEAFF
TRBV5-1	TRBD2	NA	TRBJ2-1	TGCGCCAGCAGTGGAGGGACTAGCGGGAGCAATGAGCAGTTCTTC	CASSGGTSGSNEQFF
TRBV6-5	TRBD1	few	TRBJ1-1	TGTGCCAGCAACCTGAGACAGGGACGAACTGAAGCTTTCTTT	CASNLRQGRTEAFF
TRBV5-1	NA	few	TRBJ2-3	TGCGCCAGCAGCCTTCCGGGACTCGACACAGATACGCAGTATTTT	CASSLPGLDTDTQYF
TRBV29-1	NA	NA	TRBJ1-1	TGCAGCGTGCGGGAGGGTTTGAACACTGAAGCTTTCTTT	CSVREGLNTEAFF
TRBV7-2	NA	few	TRBJ2-7	TGTGCCAGCAGCTTAGGGCTGAATCTATACGAGCAGTACTTC	CASSLGLNLYEQYF
TRBV9	NA	few	TRBJ1-1	TGTGCCAGCAGCCGCCCACCGACGGACCCCCGCACTGAAGCTTTCTTT	CASSRPPTDPRTEAFF
TRBV19	NA	NA	TRBJ2-4	TGTGCCAGTAGTATAGATGGTGGAACGGCCAAAAACATTCAGTACTTC	CASSIDGGTAKNIQYF
TRBV5-1	NA	once	TRBJ2-1	TGCGCCAGCTACTACGAAGGCAACAATGAGCAGTTCTTC	CASYYEGNNEQFF
TRBV29-1	NA	NA	TRBJ2-1	TGCAGCGTGGGACTCATTTCAAGCCGGGGCTCCTACAATGAGCAGTTCTTC	CSVGLISSRGSYNEQFF
TRBV5-1	NA	NA	TRBJ1-2	TGCGCCAGCAGCTTGGAGGGGCCGCAGGTTGAGAACACCTTC	CASSLEGPQVENTF
TRBV10-2	NA	few	TRBJ1-3	TGCGCCAGCAGTGAGTCGCTGTACTCTGGAAACACCATATATTTT	CASSESLYSGNTIYF
TRBV7-2	TRBD2	NA	TRBJ2-1	TGTGCCAGCAGCTTATCGGCGTCTAGCGGGGGCCGATACAATGAGCAGTTCTTC	CASSLSASSGGRYNEQFF
TRBV4-2	NA	few	TRBJ2-7	TGTGCCAGCAGCGAAGCAGGGGTTTCCGGTCCTCCGTACTTC	CASSEAGVSGPPYF
TRBV28	NA	few	TRBJ2-7	TGTGCCAGCGGGGGCAGACCCTACGTGCAGTACTTC	CASGGRPYVQYF
TRBV10-3	NA	few	TRBJ2-5	TGTGCCATCAGAGGAGGGGGCGCAGAGACCCAGTACTTC	CAIRGGGAETQYF
TRBV12-3/TRBV12-4	TRBD2	many	TRBJ2-3	TGTGCCAGCAGTACCGGGACTAGCGGCCACGGCACAGATACGCAGTATTTT	CASSTGTSGHGTDTQYF
TRBV12-3/TRBV12-4	NA	NA	TRBJ1-5	TGTGCCAGCAGTTTGGTGGGAAATAGCAATCAGCCCCAGCATTTT	CASSLVGNSNQPQHF
TRBV9	TRBD2	once	TRBJ2-2	TGTGCCAGCAGCGAGCTCTCGGGACTAGTCGGCGGGGAGCTGTTTTTT	CASSELSGLVGGELFF
TRBV20-1	TRBD2	few	TRBJ2-3	TGCAGTGCTGCCTGGACTAGCGGGGGCACAGATACGCAGTATTTT	CSAAWTSGGTDTQYF
TRBV9	TRBD2	few	TRBJ2-5	TGTGCCAGCAGCGTAGAACTAGCGGGAGCCCAAGAGACCCAGTACTTC	CASSVELAGAQETQYF
TRBV6-1	NA	NA	TRBJ1-4	TGTGCCAGTACCGACTCCGGGGGGCATGAAAAACTGTTTTTT	CASTDSGGHEKLFF
TRBV6-5	TRBD1	NA	TRBJ1-2	TGTGCCAGCAGAGAGACAGGGAAGGAGTATGGCTACACCTTC	CASRETGKEYGYTF
TRBV20-1	TRBD1	NA	TRBJ1-2	TGCAGTGCTCGGGACAGGTCCTATGGCTACACCTTC	CSARDRSYGYTF
TRBV5-5	TRBD1	NA	TRBJ2-7	TGTGCCAGCAGCTTTGACAGGGCTCCCTACGAGCAGTACTTC	CASSFDRAPYEQYF
TRBV28	NA	many	TRBJ1-1	TGTGCCAGCAGTTTGCAGGGGTACACTGAAGCTTTCTTT	CASSLQGYTEAFF